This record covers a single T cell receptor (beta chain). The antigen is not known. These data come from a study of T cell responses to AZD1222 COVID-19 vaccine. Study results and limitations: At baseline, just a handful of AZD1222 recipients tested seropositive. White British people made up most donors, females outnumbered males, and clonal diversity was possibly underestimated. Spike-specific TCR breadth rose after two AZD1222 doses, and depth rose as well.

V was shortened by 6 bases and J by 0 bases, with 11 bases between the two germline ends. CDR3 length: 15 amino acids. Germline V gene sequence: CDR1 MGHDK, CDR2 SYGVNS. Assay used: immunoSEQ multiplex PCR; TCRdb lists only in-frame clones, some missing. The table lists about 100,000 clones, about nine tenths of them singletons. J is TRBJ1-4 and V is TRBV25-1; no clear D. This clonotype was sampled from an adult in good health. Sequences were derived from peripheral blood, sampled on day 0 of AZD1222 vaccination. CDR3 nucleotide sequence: TGTGCCAGCAGGGGTACAGTTACAACTAATGAAAAACTGTTTTTT. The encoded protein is CASRGTVTTNEKLFF.